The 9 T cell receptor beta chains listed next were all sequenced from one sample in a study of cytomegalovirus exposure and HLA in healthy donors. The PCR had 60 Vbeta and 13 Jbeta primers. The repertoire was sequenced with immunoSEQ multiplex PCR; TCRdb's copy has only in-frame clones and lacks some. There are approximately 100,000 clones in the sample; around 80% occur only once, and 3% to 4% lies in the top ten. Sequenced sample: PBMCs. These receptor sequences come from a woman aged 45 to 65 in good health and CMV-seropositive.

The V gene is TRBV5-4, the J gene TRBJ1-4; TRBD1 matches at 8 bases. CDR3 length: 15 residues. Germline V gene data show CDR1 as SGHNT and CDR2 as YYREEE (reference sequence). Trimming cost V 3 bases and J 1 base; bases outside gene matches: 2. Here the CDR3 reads CASSSDRGTNEKLFF. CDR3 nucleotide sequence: TGTGCCAGCAGCTCAGACAGGGGAACTAATGAAAAACTGTTTTTT.

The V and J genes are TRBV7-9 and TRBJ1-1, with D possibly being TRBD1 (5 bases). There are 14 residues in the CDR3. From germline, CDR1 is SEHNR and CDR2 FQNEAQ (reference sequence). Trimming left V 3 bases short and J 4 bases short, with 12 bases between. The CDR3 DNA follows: TGTGCCAGCAGCTTCAGGGAGCGGGGCACTGAAGCTTTCTTT. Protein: CASSFRERGTEAFF.

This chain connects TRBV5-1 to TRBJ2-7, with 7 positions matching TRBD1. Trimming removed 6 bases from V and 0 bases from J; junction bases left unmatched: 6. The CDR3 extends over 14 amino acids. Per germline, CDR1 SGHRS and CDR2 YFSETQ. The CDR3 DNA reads TGCGCCAGCACAGGACAGGACCTCTCCTACGAGCAGTACTTC. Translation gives CASTGQDLSYEQYF.

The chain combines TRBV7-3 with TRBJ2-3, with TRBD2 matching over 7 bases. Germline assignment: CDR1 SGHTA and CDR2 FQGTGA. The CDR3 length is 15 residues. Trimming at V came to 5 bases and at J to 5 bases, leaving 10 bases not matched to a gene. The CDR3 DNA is TGTGCCAGCAGCCTGGGCGGGAGTAGGGGAGATACGCAGTATTTT. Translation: CASSLGGSRGDTQYF.

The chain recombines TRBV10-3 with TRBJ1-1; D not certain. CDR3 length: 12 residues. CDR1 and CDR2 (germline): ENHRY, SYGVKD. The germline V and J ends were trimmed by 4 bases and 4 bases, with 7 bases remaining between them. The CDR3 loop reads CAISAGITEAFF. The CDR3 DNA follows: TGTGCCATCAGTGCGGGGATCACTGAAGCTTTCTTT.

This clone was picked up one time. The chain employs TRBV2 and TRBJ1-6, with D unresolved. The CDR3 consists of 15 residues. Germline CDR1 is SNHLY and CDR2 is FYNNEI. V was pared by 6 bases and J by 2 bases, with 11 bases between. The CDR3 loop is CASRPVSAYNSPLHF. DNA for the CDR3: TGTGCCAGCAGACCCGTCAGCGCCTATAATTCACCCCTCCACTTT.

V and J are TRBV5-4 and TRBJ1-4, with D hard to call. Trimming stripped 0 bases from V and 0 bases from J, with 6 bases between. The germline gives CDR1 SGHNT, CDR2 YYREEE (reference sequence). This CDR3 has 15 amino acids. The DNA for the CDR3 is TGTGCCAGCAGCTTGGGCGGTGCAACTAATGAAAAACTGTTTTTT. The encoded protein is CASSLGGATNEKLFF.

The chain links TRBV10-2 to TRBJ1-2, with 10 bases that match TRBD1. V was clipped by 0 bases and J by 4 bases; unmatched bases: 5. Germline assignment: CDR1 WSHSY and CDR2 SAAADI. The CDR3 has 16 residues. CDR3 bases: TGCGCCAGCAGTGAGTCCAGGACAGGGGGGGCCTATGGCTACACCTTC. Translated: CASSESRTGGAYGYTF.

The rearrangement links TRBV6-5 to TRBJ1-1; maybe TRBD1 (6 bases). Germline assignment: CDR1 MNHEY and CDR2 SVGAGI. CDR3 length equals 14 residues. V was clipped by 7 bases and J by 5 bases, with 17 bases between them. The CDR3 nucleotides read TGTGCCAGCACCGGAGGTTGGGGGACAACTGAAGCTTTCTTT. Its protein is CASTGGWGTTEAFF.